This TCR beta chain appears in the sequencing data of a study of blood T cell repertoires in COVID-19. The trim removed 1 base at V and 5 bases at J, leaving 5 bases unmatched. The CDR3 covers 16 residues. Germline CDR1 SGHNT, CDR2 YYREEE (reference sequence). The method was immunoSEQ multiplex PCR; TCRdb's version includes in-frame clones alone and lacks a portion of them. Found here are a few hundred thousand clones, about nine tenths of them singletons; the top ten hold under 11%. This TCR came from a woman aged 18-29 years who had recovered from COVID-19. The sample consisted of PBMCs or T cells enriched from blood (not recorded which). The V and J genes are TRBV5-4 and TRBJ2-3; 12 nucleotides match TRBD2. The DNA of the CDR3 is TGTGCCAGCAGCTTGACGCTAGCGGGGGGGTTAGATACGCAGTATTTT. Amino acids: CASSLTLAGGLDTQYF.